The 21 T cell receptor beta chains below come from one sample, sequenced in a study of regulatory T cells in long-lasting Graves disease. Combining iRepertoire HTBI primers with Arm-PCR of CDR3 regions, the authors built TCR beta libraries. Each CDR3 protein is one row after TCRdb ran MiXCR on the multiplex PCR reads. The sample contains 350,000 to 450,000 distinct CDR3 sequences, approximately 16% of which appear only once. Time point given: newly diagnosed GD, antithyroid drugs for less than 3 months. The authors made the TCR library using RNA they extracted from PBMCs. Another study also made use of these data, one on T cells in Graves' hyperthyroidism and ophthalmopathy.

The sequenced sample was peripheral blood mononuclear cells (PBMCs), obtained at new diagnosis, from a patient treated with antithyroid drugs. These receptors originate from a woman in her thirties or forties with Graves disease.

This clonotype appeared many times. The V and J genes are TRBV28 and TRBJ2-2; D is perhaps TRBD2 (6 bases). V shed 3 bases and J shed 2 bases, with 13 bases lying between them. Germline loops: CDR1 MDHEN, CDR2 SYDVKM. CDR3 length equals 16 residues. The CDR3: CASSLVSGLNTGELFF. The CDR3 coding sequence is TGTGCCAGCAGTTTGGTTAGCGGCTTAAACACCGGGGAGCTGTTTTTT.

The rearrangement uses TRBV14 and TRBJ1-1; possible D gene TRBD1, 6 bases. The germline CDR1 and CDR2 sequences are SGHDN and FVKESK. V was shortened by 4 bases and J by 0 bases, with 12 bases between the two germline ends. The CDR3 runs 15 residues. The CDR3 region is CASSRTTGLNTEAFF. For the CDR3, the DNA is TGTGCCAGCAGCCGGACGACAGGATTGAACACTGAAGCTTTCTTT.

This clonotype was counted many times. The CDR3 loop reads CASSPAPLAGSSYEQYF. The CDR3 coding sequence is TGTGCCAGCAGTCCCGCCCCACTAGCGGGGAGCTCCTACGAGCAGTACTTC. V gene TRBV28 combines with J gene TRBJ2-7, with 10 bases fitting TRBD2. CDR3 length: 17 residues. The J segment lost 0 bases and the V segment lost 5 bases, leaving 10 bases of the junction unmatched. Per the germline V gene, CDR1 is MDHEN and CDR2 is SYDVKM. Filled out from reference TRBV28 and TRBJ2-7, the complete variable domain reads DVKVTQSSRYLVKRTGEKVFLECVQDMDHENMFWYRQDPGLGLRLIYFSYDVKMKEKGDIPEGYSVSREKKERFSLILESASTNQTSMYLCASSPAPLAGSSYEQYFGPGTRLTVT.

This clonotype came up many times. This sequence joins TRBV6-2 or TRBV6-3 and TRBJ2-6, with 9 bases matching TRBD1. This CDR3 comprises 17 residues. The V gene's germline CDR1 is MNHEY and CDR2 SVGEGT. J lost 4 bases, V lost 1 base, and 5 bases had no gene match. CDR3 sequence: CASSYYGTGQGANVLTF. The CDR3 DNA is TGTGCCAGCAGTTACTACGGGACAGGGCAAGGGGCCAACGTCCTGACTTTC.

About this clonotype itself: This could be a read error, since a much larger clone is one nucleotide away. The CDR3 is CASSPNDGNQPQHF. Here the CDR3 DNA reads TGTGCCAGCAGTCCCAATGACGGCAATCAGCCCCAGCATTTT. The chain joins TRBV2 to TRBJ1-5; D ambiguous. V was cut by 5 bases and J by 2 bases, with 10 bases left in between. Germline lookup yields CDR1 SNHLY and CDR2 FYNNEI. This CDR3 contains 14 residues.

The rearrangement uses TRBV9 and TRBJ2-3, with D unclear. From germline, CDR1 is SGDLS and CDR2 YYNGEE. This CDR3 comprises 13 residues. Trimming cost V 6 bases and J 3 bases, with 11 bases left between them. The CDR3 DNA reads TGTGCCAGCACCTCCGGACCTACAGATACGCAGTATTTT. Protein sequence: CASTSGPTDTQYF.

This clonotype was observed at least ten times. For the CDR3, the DNA is TGCGCCAGCAGCCAAGGGTGGGGAGCGAACACTGAAGCTTTCTTT. Amino acid sequence: CASSQGWGANTEAFF. This chain links TRBV4-1 with TRBJ1-1; D is unclear. The germline CDR1 and CDR2 sequences are MGHRA and YSYEKL. This CDR3 is built from 15 residues. V was trimmed by 1 base and J by 1 base, leaving 10 bases between them.

About this clonotype: This sequence may be a read error, since a much larger clone differs from it by one base. The rearrangement uses TRBV27 and TRBJ1-5; a weak D match, TRBD1 (6 bases). Per the germline V gene, CDR1 is MNHEY and CDR2 is SMNVEV (reference sequence). This CDR3 contains 14 residues. The CDR3: CVRPDRPGNQPQHF. The CDR3 DNA sequence: TGTGTCAGACCGGACAGACCGGGCAATCAGCCCCAGCATTTT.

J is TRBJ1-1 and V is TRBV12-3 or TRBV12-4; D call uncertain. The CDR3 has 13 amino acids. V was pared by 6 bases and J by 1 base, with 9 bases between. CDR3: CASRSTANTEAFF. The CDR3 DNA sequence: TGTGCCAGCAGGAGCACAGCGAACACTGAAGCTTTCTTT.

There are many counts of this clonotype. The chain couples TRBV6-2 or TRBV6-3 to TRBJ2-1; TRBD2 aligns across 7 bases. J lost 4 bases, V lost 2 bases, and 2 bases had no gene match. Looked up from germline, CDR1 is MNHEY and CDR2 is SVGEGT. This CDR3 has 14 amino acids. The chain's CDR3 is CASSYGGGYNEQFF. The CDR3 region has the DNA TGTGCCAGCAGTTACGGGGGGGGTTACAATGAGCAGTTCTTC.

In its sample, this clonotype was seen many times. CDR3 sequence: CASSLRDGGDEQYF. The CDR3 coding sequence is TGTGCCAGCAGCTTGCGGGACGGAGGGGACGAGCAGTACTTC. This rearrangement joins TRBV11-1 to TRBJ2-7; D may be TRBD2 (6 bases). There are 14 residues in the CDR3. V was clipped by 3 bases and J by 5 bases, with 14 bases between them. The V gene's germline CDR1 is SGHAT and CDR2 FQDESV (reference sequence).

In this sample, this clonotype turned up many times. The chain carries TRBV11-2 and TRBJ1-1; 8 bases match TRBD1. This CDR3 has 13 residues. Germline CDR1 and CDR2: SGHAT and FQNNGV. Trimming cost V 7 bases and J 10 bases; bases outside gene matches: 11. CDR3 sequence (DNA): TGTGCCAGCAACAGGGGGGGTAGGATGGGAGCTTTCTTT. This sequence encodes CASNRGGRMGAFF.

This chain connects TRBV19 to TRBJ2-1; 8 bases agree with TRBD1. The CDR3 is 15 residues long. Germline CDR1 LNHDA, CDR2 SQIVND (reference sequence). J lost 6 bases, V lost 7 bases, and 11 bases had no gene match. CDR3 region: CASKSSSGGFNEQFF. The DNA of the CDR3 is TGTGCCAGTAAATCGTCGTCAGGGGGCTTCAATGAGCAGTTCTTC.

At least ten counts were recorded for this clonotype. This sequence joins TRBV11-2 and TRBJ2-2; 9 nucleotides match TRBD1. The CDR3 loop spans 16 amino acids. Unmatched junction bases numbered 10, after V lost 5 bases and J lost 6 bases. Germline assignment: CDR1 SGHAT and CDR2 FQNNGV. This CDR3 reads CASSVNRDRASGELFF. In DNA, the CDR3 is TGTGCCAGCAGCGTCAACCGGGACAGGGCGTCCGGGGAGCTGTTTTTT.

This chain uses TRBV7-9 with TRBJ2-7; D may be TRBD1 (5 bases). V was cut by 1 base and J by 5 bases, with 12 bases left in between. Per germline, CDR1 SEHNR and CDR2 FQNEAQ (reference sequence). The CDR3 spans 14 residues. CDR3 nucleotides: TGTGCCAGCAGCTTAGGGGCAGGGTACCACGAGCAGTACTTC. Translation: CASSLGAGYHEQYF.

The V gene is TRBV5-6, the J gene TRBJ1-1, with D possibly being TRBD1 (5 bases). The CDR3 spans 16 residues. Germline V lookup: CDR1 SGHDT, CDR2 YYEEEE. The V gene lost 1 base and the J gene lost 2 bases, with 15 bases spanning the gap. CDR3 DNA: TGTGCCAGCAGCTTGTGGGGTGGGGGTCCCAACACTGAAGCTTTCTTT. Protein: CASSLWGGGPNTEAFF.

Many counts were recorded for this clonotype. V and J are TRBV7-9 and TRBJ2-5, with 10 bases identical to TRBD2. CDR3 size: 15 residues. Germline lookup yields CDR1 SEHNR and CDR2 FQNEAQ (reference sequence). Trimming at V came to 7 bases and at J to 7 bases, leaving 12 bases not matched to a gene. The CDR3 region is CASTEVGTSVGTQYF. Here the CDR3 DNA reads TGTGCCAGCACGGAGGTCGGGACTAGCGTGGGGACCCAGTACTTC. The full variable domain, rest sourced from reference TRBV7-9 and TRBJ2-5, is DTGVSQNPRHKITKRGQNVTFRCDPISEHNRLYWYRQTLGQGPEFLTYFQNEAQLEKSRLLSDRFSAERPKGSFSTLEIQRTEQGDSAMYLCASTEVGTSVGTQYFGPGTRLLVL.

As for this clonotype: A much larger clone lies a single base off, so this may be a read error. The rearrangement uses TRBV27 and TRBJ2-1, with 10 bases fitting TRBD2. CDR1 MNHEY and CDR2 SMNVEV come from the germline V gene (reference sequence). The length of the CDR3 is 18 residues. The CDR3 sequence is CVSRPRYSSGSLNNEQFF. Here the CDR3 DNA reads TGTGTCAGCAGACCCCGTTACTCTAGCGGGAGTCTGAACAATGAGCAGTTCTTC.

The chain links TRBV28 to TRBJ1-5; a weak D match, TRBD1 (6 bases). In germline, CDR1 is MDHEN, CDR2 SYDVKM. The CDR3 is made up of 15 amino acids. Deletions cut 3 bases from V and 4 bases from J, with 13 bases between. The DNA of the CDR3 is TGTGCCAGCAGTTTTATTTCAGGGGCTAATCAGCCCCAGCATTTT. Protein: CASSFISGANQPQHF. Based on the CDR3 plus reference TRBV28 and TRBJ1-5, the full variable domain is DVKVTQSSRYLVKRTGEKVFLECVQDMDHENMFWYRQDPGLGLRLIYFSYDVKMKEKGDIPEGYSVSREKKERFSLILESASTNQTSMYLCASSFISGANQPQHFGDGTRLSIL.

This clonotype was observed many times. V gene TRBV6-2 or TRBV6-3 combines with J gene TRBJ2-2; D is tentatively TRBD1 or TRBD2 (5 bases each). CDR1 is MNHEY, CDR2 SVGEGT, per germline. The CDR3 contains 13 residues. Trimming shortened V by 10 bases and J by 2 bases, and 11 bases separated the two germline ends. DNA for the CDR3: TGTGCCAACCGGGACGGCAACACCGGGGAGCTGTTTTTT. Its protein is CANRDGNTGELFF.

This clonotype was seen ten or more times. The V call is TRBV24-1, the J call TRBJ1-4; perhaps TRBD1 as D (6 bases). The CDR3 runs 15 residues. Per germline, CDR1 KGHDR and CDR2 SFDVKD. V was trimmed by 5 bases and J by 6 bases, leaving 15 bases between them. In DNA form, the CDR3 reads TGTGCCACCAGTGCGGGAACAGGGAGCTATGAAAAACTGTTTTTT. Its protein product is CATSAGTGSYEKLFF.